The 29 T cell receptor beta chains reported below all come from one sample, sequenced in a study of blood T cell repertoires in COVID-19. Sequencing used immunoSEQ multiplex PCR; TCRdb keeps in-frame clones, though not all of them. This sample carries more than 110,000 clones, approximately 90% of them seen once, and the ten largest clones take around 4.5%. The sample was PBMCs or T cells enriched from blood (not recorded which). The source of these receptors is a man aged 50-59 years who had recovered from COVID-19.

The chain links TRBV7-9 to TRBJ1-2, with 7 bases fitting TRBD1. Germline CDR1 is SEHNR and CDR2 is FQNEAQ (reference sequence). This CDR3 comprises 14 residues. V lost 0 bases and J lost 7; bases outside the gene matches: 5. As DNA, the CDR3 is TGTGCCAGCAGCTTAGCGACAGGGAGACGTGGCTACACCTTC. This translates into CASSLATGRRGYTF. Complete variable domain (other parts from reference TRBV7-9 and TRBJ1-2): DTGVSQNPRHKITKRGQNVTFRCDPISEHNRLYWYRQTLGQGPEFLTYFQNEAQLEKSRLLSDRFSAERPKGSFSTLEIQRTEQGDSAMYLCASSLATGRRGYTFGSGTRLTVV.

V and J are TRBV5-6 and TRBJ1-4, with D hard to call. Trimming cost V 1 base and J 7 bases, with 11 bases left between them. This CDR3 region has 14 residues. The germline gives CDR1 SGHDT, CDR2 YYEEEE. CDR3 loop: CASSLIDPSEKLFF. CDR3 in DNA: TGTGCCAGCAGCTTGATTGATCCGAGTGAAAAACTGTTTTTT.

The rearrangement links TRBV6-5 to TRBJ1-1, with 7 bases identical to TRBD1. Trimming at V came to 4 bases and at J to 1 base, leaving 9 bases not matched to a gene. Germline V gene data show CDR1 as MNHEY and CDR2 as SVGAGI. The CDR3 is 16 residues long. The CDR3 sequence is CASSSPSTGSNTEAFF. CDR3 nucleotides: TGTGCCAGCAGTTCTCCCTCGACAGGGTCGAACACTGAAGCTTTCTTT.

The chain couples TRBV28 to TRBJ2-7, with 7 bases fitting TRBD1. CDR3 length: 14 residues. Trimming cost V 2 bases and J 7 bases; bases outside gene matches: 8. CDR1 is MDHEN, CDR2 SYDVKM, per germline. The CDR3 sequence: CASSLDRVKGEQYF. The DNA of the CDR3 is TGTGCCAGCAGTTTAGACAGGGTAAAAGGGGAGCAGTACTTC.

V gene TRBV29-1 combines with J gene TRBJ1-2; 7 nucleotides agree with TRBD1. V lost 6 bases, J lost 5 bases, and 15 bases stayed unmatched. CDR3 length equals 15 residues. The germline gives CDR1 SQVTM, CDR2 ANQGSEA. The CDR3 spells CSVQDPDRSWYGYTF. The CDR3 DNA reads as TGCAGCGTCCAAGACCCGGACAGGTCGTGGTATGGCTACACCTTC.

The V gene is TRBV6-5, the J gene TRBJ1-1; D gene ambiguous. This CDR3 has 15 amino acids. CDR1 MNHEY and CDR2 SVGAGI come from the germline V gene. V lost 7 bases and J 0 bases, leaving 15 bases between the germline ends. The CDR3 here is CASIPPGAMNTEAFF. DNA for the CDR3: TGTGCCAGCATTCCCCCCGGAGCCATGAACACTGAAGCTTTCTTT.

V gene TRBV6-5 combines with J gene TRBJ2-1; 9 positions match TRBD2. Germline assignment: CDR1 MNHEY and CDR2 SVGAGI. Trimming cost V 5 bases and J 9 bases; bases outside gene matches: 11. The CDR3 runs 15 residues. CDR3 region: CASSRLAGVPAEQFF. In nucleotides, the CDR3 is TGTGCCAGCAGTAGATTAGCGGGAGTTCCGGCTGAGCAGTTCTTC.

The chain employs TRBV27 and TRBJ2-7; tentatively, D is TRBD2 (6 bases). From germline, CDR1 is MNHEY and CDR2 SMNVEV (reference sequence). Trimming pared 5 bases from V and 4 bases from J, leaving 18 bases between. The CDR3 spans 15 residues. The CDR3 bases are TGTGCCAGCAGTGGTCTTGGAGGGAGGCATTACGAGCAGTACTTC. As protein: CASSGLGGRHYEQYF.

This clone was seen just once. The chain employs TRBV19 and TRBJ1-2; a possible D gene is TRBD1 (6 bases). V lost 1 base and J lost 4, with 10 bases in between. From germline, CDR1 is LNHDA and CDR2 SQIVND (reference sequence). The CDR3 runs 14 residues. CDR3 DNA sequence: TGTGCCAGTAGTATAGGGACAGAGATCTATGGCTACACCTTC. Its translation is CASSIGTEIYGYTF. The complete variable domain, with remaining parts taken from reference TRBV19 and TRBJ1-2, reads DGGITQSPKYLFRKEGQNVTLSCEQNLNHDAMYWYRQDPGQGLRLIYYSQIVNDFQKGDIAEGYSVSREKKESFPLTVTSAQKNPTAFYLCASSIGTEIYGYTFGSGTRLTVV.

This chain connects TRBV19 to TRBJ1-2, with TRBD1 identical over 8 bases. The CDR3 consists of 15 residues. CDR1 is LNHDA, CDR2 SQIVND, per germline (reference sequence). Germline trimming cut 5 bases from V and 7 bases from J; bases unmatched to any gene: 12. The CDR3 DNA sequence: TGTGCCAGTAGTGGTTTAGGACAGGGACGAGGTGGCTACACCTTC. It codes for CASSGLGQGRGGYTF.

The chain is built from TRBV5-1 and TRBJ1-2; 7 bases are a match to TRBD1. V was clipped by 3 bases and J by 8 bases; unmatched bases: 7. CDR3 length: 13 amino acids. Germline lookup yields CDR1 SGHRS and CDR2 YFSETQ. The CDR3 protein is CASSWDRMSGYTF. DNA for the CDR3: TGCGCCAGCAGCTGGGACAGAATGTCAGGCTACACCTTC.

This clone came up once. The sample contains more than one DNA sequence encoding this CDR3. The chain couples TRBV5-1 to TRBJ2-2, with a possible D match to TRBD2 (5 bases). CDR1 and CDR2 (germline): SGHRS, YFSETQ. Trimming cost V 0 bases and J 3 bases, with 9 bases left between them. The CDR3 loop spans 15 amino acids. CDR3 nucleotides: TGCGCCAGCAGCTTGGCAGGAGGAGACACCGGGGAGCTGTTTTTT. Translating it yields CASSLAGGDTGELFF. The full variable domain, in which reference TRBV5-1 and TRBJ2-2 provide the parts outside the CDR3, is KAGVTQTPRYLIKTRGQQVTLSCSPISGHRSVSWYQQTPGQGLQFLFEYFSETQRNKGNFPGRFSGRQFSNSRSEMNVSTLELGDSALYLCASSLAGGDTGELFFGEGSRLTVL.

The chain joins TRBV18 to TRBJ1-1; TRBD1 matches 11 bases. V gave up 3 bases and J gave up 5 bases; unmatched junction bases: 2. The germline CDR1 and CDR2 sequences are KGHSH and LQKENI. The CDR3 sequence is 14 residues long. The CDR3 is CASSPGTGGTEAFF. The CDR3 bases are TGTGCCAGCTCACCGGGGACAGGGGGAACTGAAGCTTTCTTT.

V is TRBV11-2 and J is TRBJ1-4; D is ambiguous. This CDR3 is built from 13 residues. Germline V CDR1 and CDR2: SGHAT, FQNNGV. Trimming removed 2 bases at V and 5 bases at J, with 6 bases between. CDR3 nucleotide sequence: TGTGCCAGCAGCTTAAACATGAATGAAAAACTGTTTTTT. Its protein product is CASSLNMNEKLFF.

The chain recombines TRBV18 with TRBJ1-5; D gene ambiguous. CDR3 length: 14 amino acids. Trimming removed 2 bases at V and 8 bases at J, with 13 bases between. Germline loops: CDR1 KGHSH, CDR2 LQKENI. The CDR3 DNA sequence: TGTGCCAGCTCACCAACATTCCGGGGTGAGCCCCAGCATTTT. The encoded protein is CASSPTFRGEPQHF. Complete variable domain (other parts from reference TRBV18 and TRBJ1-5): NAGVMQNPRHLVRRRGQEARLRCSPMKGHSHVYWYRQLPEEGLKFMVYLQKENIIDESGMPKERFSAEFPKEGPSILRIQQVVRGDSAAYFCASSPTFRGEPQHFGDGTRLSIL.

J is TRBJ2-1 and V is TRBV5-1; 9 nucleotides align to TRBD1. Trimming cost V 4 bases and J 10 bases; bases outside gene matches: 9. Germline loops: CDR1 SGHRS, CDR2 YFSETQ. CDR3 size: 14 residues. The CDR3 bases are TGCGCCAGCAGCCACGGGACAGGGTTGTACGAGCAGTTCTTC. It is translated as CASSHGTGLYEQFF.

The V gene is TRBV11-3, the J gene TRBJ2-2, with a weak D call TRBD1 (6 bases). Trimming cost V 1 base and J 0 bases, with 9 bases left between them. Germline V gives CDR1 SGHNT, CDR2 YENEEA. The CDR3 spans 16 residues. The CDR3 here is CASSLGTGTNTGELFF. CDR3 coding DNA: TGTGCCAGCAGCTTAGGAACAGGGACGAACACCGGGGAGCTGTTTTTT.

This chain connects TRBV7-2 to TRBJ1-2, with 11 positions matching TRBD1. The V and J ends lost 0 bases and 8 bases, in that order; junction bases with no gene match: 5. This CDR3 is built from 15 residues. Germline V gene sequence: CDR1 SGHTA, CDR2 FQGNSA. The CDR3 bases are TGTGCCAGCAGCTTAGCCTCGGACAGGGGGCACGGCTACACCTTC. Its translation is CASSLASDRGHGYTF.

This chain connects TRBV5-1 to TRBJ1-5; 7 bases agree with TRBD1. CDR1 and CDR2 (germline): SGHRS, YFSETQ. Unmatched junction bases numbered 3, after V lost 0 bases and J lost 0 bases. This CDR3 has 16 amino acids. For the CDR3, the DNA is TGCGCCAGCAGCTTGGGAGGGGGCGATAGCAATCAGCCCCAGCATTTT. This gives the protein CASSLGGGDSNQPQHF.

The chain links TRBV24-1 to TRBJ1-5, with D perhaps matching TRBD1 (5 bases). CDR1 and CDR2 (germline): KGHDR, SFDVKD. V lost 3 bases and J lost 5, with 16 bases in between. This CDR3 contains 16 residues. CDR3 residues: CATSDPSQGAHQPQHF. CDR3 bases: TGTGCCACCAGTGATCCCAGTCAGGGTGCTCATCAGCCCCAGCATTTT.

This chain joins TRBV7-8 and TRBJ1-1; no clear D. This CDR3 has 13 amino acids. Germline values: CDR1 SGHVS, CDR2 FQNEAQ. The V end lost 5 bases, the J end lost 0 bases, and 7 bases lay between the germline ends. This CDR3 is CASSTQLNTEAFF. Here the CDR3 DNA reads TGTGCCAGCAGCACACAGTTGAACACTGAAGCTTTCTTT.

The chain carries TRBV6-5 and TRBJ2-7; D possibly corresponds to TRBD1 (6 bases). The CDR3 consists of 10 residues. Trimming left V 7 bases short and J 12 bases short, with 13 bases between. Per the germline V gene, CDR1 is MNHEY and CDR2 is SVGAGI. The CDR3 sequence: CASKVTGRYV. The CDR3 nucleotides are TGTGCCAGCAAGGTAACAGGGCGGTACGTC.

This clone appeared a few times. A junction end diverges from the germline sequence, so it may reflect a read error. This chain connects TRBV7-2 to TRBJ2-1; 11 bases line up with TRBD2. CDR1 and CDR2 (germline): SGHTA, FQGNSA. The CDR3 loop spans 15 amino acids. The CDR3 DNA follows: TGTGCCAGCAACTTACTAGCGGGAGTTTCGAGTGAGCAGTTCTTC. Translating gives CASNLLAGVSSEQFF.

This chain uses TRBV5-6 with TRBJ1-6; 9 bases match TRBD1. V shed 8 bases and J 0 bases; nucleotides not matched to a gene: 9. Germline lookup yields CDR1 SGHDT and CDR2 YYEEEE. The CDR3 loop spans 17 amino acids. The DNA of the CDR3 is TGTGCCAGTCAACACGGGACAGGGCGCTCCTATAATTCACCCCTCCACTTT. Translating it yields CASQHGTGRSYNSPLHF.

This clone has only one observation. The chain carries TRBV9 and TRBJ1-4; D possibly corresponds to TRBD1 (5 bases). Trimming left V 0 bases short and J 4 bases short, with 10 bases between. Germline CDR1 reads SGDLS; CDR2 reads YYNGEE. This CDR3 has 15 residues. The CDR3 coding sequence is TGTGCCAGCAGCGTAGAAGACAGCAATAATGAAAAACTGTTTTTT. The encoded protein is CASSVEDSNNEKLFF. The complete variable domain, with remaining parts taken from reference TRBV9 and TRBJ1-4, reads DSGVTQTPKHLITATGQRVTLRCSPRSGDLSVYWYQQSLDQGLQFLIQYYNGEERAKGNILERFSAQQFPDLHSELNLSSLELGDSALYFCASSVEDSNNEKLFFGSGTQLSVL.

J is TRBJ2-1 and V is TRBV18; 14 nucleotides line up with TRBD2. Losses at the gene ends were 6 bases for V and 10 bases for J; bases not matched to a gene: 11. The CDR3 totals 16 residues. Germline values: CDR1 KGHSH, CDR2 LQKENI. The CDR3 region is CASSPPGTSGSSEQFF. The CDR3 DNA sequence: TGTGCCAGCTCTCCTCCCGGGACTAGCGGGAGCAGCGAGCAGTTCTTC.

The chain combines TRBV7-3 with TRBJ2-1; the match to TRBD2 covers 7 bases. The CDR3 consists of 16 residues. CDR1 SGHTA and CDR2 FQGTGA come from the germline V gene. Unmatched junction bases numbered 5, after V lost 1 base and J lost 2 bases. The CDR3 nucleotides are TGTGCCAGCAGCTTAAGGGGCGGGGGTACCTACAATGAGCAGTTCTTC. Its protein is CASSLRGGGTYNEQFF.

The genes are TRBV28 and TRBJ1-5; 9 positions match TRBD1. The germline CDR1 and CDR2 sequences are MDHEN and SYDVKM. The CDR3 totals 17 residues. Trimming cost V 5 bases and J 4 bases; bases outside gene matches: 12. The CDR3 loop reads CASSPGQGLGTNQPQHF. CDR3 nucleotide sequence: TGTGCCAGCAGTCCCGGACAGGGGTTGGGAACGAATCAGCCCCAGCATTTT.

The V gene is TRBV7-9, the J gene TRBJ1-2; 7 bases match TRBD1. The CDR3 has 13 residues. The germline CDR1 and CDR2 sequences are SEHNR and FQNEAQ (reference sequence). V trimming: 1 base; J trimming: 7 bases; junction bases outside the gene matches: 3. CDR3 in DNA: TGTGCCAGCAGCTTAGAGGGGGCTGGTGGCTACACCTTC. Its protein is CASSLEGAGGYTF.